This is a list of T cell receptor beta chains from one sample in a study of blood T cells in healthy people across ages. In TCRdb, the 5' RACE reads were re-called with MiXCR into one record per CDR3 protein. The data hold 800,000 to 1,000,000 distinct CDR3 sequences, with roughly 50% observed a single time. The sample comprised blood. The receptors shown here come from a man younger than 40 in good health. The CDR3 runs from the conserved cysteine through the conserved F or W. The order of the fields is V gene, J gene, CDR3 protein.

v_gene: TRBV4-2; j_gene: TRBJ1-5; CDR3aa: CASSQEPLTSNQPQHF
v_gene: TRBV3-1; j_gene: TRBJ2-5; CDR3aa: CASSLQAGTQYF
v_gene: TRBV30; j_gene: TRBJ1-2; CDR3aa: CAWSVSGGYTF
v_gene: TRBV15; j_gene: TRBJ2-5; CDR3aa: CATSRDRGVNEQYF
v_gene: TRBV7-9; j_gene: TRBJ1-5; CDR3aa: CASSVNQDQPQHF
v_gene: TRBV5-4; j_gene: .; CDR3aa: CASSWGLEGGTQYF
v_gene: TRBV30; j_gene: TRBJ2-3; CDR3aa: CAWSVLRTSGGGTDTQYF
v_gene: TRBV6-5; j_gene: TRBJ2-7; CDR3aa: CASSYSEDSYEQYF
v_gene: TRBV28; j_gene: TRBJ2-7; CDR3aa: CASSLDTTSSYEQYF
v_gene: TRBV5-1; j_gene: TRBJ1-5; CDR3aa: CASSWTGDNQPQHF
v_gene: TRBV3-1; j_gene: TRBJ2-4; CDR3aa: CASSQAETSGKNIQYF
v_gene: TRBV4-2; j_gene: .; CDR3aa: CASSQDLLVGSDSYEQYF
v_gene: TRBV5-1; j_gene: TRBJ2-6; CDR3aa: CASRVAPLGANVLTF
v_gene: TRBV15; j_gene: TRBJ2-1; CDR3aa: CATSRGGTGHRGGSYNEQFF
v_gene: TRBV12-3/TRBV12-4; j_gene: .; CDR3aa: CASSKKTGACEQYF
v_gene: TRBV7-8; j_gene: TRBJ1-2; CDR3aa: CASSLDSRAVNGYTF
v_gene: TRBV10-3; j_gene: TRBJ1-5; CDR3aa: CAISPNSNQPQHF
v_gene: TRBV4-3; j_gene: TRBJ2-7; CDR3aa: CASSQDRGSYEQYF
v_gene: TRBV4-1; j_gene: TRBJ2-5; CDR3aa: CASSPGRGETQYF
v_gene: TRBV12-3/TRBV12-4; j_gene: TRBJ1-6; CDR3aa: CASSLAVSYNSPLHF
v_gene: TRBV6-2/TRBV6-3; j_gene: TRBJ1-5; CDR3aa: CASSQAGDFQPQHF
v_gene: TRBV28; j_gene: .; CDR3aa: CASSPTSGRIETQYF
v_gene: TRBV9; j_gene: TRBJ2-5; CDR3aa: CASSREGVPSQETQYF
v_gene: TRBV5-1; j_gene: TRBJ2-7; CDR3aa: CASRLSGGTYKQYF
v_gene: TRBV2; j_gene: TRBJ1-2; CDR3aa: CASSEAAGISGYTF
v_gene: TRBV29-1; j_gene: TRBJ2-5; CDR3aa: CSLLSVTEEETQYF
v_gene: TRBV7-2; j_gene: TRBJ2-7; CDR3aa: CASSYDSWKSYEQYF
v_gene: TRBV20-1; j_gene: TRBJ2-7; CDR3aa: CSGKVPGQGNYEQYF
v_gene: TRBV6-1; j_gene: TRBJ1-2; CDR3aa: CASRDTLYGYTF
v_gene: TRBV27; j_gene: TRBJ2-3; CDR3aa: CASSPRTISSTDTQYF
v_gene: TRBV30; j_gene: TRBJ1-1; CDR3aa: CAWSVSTGQGAAEAFF